Listed here is a single T cell receptor (beta chain). Its matching antigen is unknown. V was clipped by 0 bases and J by 0 bases, with 13 bases between them. CDR3 length: 17 residues. The source of the sample is a study of cytomegalovirus exposure and HLA in healthy donors. Regarding the study as a whole: Most TCR sequences were uncommon, yet certain public TCRs appeared in many donors. DRB1 showed the most TCR associations and HLA-C the fewest in a later analysis, as rates varied by HLA locus. A later analysis associated 15,000 to 20,000 TCR beta sequences with HLA alleles at a 0.05 false discovery rate.

With 60 Vbeta and 13 Jbeta primers, the PCR was carried out. Method: immunoSEQ multiplex PCR; TCRdb's copy keeps in-frame clones and lacks some. The profile shows roughly 100,000 clones, about 80% of them singletons. The donors comprised healthy bone marrow donors. The sequence came from a man aged 35 to 55 in good health and CMV-seropositive. The sequencing input was PBMCs. This rearrangement joins TRBV23-1 to TRBJ2-3, with D possibly being TRBD1 (5 bases). TRBV23-1 is treated as an ORF (open reading frame) with a function not yet certain. The DNA for the CDR3 is TGCGCCAGCAGTCAATCGTCTCAGGGTTTTAGCACAGATACGCAGTATTTT. Translating gives CASSQSSQGFSTDTQYF.